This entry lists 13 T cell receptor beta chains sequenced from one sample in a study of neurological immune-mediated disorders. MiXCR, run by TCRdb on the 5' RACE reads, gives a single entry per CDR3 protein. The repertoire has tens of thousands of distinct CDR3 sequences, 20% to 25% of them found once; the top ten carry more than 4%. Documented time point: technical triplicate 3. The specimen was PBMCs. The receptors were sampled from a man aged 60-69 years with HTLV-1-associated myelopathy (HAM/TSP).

The CDR3 loop reads CASSEQVSYEQYF. As DNA, the CDR3 is TGCGCCAGCAGTGAGCAGGTCTCCTACGAGCAGTACTTC. The chain has TRBV10-2 and TRBJ2-7; D is ambiguous. The germline gives CDR1 WSHSY, CDR2 SAAADI. CDR3 length: 13 amino acids. Between the trimmed V and J ends, which lost 2 bases and 0 bases, there was a span of 5 bases.

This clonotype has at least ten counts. The CDR3 is CASSAQGGTGELFF. The DNA for the CDR3 is TGCGCCAGCAGCGCACAGGGGGGCACCGGGGAGCTGTTTTTT. V and J are TRBV5-1 and TRBJ2-2; 8 bases are shared with TRBD1. This CDR3 comprises 14 residues. Germline assignment: CDR1 SGHRS and CDR2 YFSETQ. V shed 4 bases, J shed 4 bases, and the junction held 3 bases outside the gene matches. Filled out from reference TRBV5-1 and TRBJ2-2, the complete variable domain reads KAGVTQTPRYLIKTRGQQVTLSCSPISGHRSVSWYQQTPGQGLQFLFEYFSETQRNKGNFPGRFSGRQFSNSRSEMNVSTLELGDSALYLCASSAQGGTGELFFGEGSRLTVL.

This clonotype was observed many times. The CDR3 DNA reads as TGTGCCAGCAGCGCGGACAGGGGGGCCGGGGAGCTGTTTTTT. This gives the protein CASSADRGAGELFF. This chain uses TRBV2 with TRBJ2-2; 10 nucleotides align to TRBD1. Germline trimming cut 6 bases from V and 6 bases from J; bases unmatched to any gene: 4. The CDR3 length is 14 residues. Looked up from germline, CDR1 is SNHLY and CDR2 is FYNNEI.

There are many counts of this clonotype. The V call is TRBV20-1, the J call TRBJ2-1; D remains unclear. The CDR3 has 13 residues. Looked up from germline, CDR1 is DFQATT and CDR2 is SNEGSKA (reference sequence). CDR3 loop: CSWIGVSYNEQFF. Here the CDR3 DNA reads TGCAGCTGGATTGGGGTTTCCTACAATGAGCAGTTCTTC.

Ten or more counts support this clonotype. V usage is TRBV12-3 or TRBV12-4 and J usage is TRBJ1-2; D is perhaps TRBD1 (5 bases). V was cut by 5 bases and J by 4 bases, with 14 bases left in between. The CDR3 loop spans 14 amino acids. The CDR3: CASSALYGGYGYTF. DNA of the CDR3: TGTGCCAGCAGTGCCCTTTACGGGGGCTATGGCTACACCTTC.

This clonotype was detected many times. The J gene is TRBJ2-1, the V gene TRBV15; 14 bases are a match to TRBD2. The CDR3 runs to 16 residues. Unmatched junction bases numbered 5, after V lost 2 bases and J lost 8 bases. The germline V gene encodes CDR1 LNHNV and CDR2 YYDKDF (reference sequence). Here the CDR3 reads CATSRIGTSGSYEQFF. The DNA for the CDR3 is TGTGCCACCAGCAGAATAGGGACTAGCGGGAGCTATGAGCAGTTCTTC.

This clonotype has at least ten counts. CDR3 coding DNA: TGCAGCGTTGGCTATGAGGAGGCAGGTGGCTACACCTTC. It yields the protein CSVGYEEAGGYTF. The chain couples TRBV29-1 to TRBJ1-2; D is unclear. Germline assignment: CDR1 SQVTM and CDR2 ANQGSEA. V was shortened by 4 bases and J by 7 bases, with 16 bases between the two germline ends. The length of the CDR3 is 13 residues. Complete variable domain (other parts from reference TRBV29-1 and TRBJ1-2): SAVISQKPSRDICQRGTSLTIQCQVDSQVTMMFWYRQQPGQSLTLIATANQGSEATYESGFVIDKFPISRPNLTFSTLTVSNMSPEDSSIYLCSVGYEEAGGYTFGSGTRLTVV.

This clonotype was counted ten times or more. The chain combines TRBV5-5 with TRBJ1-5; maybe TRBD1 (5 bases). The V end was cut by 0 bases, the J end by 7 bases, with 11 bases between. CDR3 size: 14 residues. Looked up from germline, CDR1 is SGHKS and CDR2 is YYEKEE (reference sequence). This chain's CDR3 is CASSLGGEGQPQHF. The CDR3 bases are TGTGCCAGCAGCTTGGGCGGCGAGGGGCAGCCCCAGCATTTT.

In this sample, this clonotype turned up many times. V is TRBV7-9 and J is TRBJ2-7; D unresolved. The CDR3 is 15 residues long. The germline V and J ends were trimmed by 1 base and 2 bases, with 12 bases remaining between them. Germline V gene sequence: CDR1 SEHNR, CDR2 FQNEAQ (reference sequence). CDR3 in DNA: TGTGCCAGCAGCTTAGTCAGTTATACTCCCTACGAGCAGTACTTC. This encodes CASSLVSYTPYEQYF.

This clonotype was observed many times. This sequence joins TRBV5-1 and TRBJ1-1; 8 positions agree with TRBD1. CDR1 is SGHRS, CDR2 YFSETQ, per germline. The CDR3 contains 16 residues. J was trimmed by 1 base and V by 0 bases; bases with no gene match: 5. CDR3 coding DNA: TGCGCCAGCAGCTTGGGGACAGGGACCTCGAACACTGAAGCTTTCTTT. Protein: CASSLGTGTSNTEAFF.

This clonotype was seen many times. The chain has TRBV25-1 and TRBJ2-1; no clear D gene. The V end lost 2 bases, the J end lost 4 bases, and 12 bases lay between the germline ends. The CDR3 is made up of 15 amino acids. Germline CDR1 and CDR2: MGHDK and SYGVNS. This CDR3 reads CASSEGSLLYNEQFF. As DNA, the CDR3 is TGTGCCAGCAGTGAAGGCAGCCTTCTATACAATGAGCAGTTCTTC.

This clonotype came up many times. CDR3 sequence reads: CASSLAGGIDTQYF. The CDR3 DNA reads as TGTGCCAGCAGCTTAGCGGGAGGGATAGATACGCAGTATTTT. The chain joins TRBV7-9 to TRBJ2-3; TRBD2 aligns across 7 bases. The CDR3 totals 14 residues. Germline V gene sequence: CDR1 SEHNR, CDR2 FQNEAQ (reference sequence). The V and J ends lost 0 bases and 5 bases, in that order; junction bases with no gene match: 2.

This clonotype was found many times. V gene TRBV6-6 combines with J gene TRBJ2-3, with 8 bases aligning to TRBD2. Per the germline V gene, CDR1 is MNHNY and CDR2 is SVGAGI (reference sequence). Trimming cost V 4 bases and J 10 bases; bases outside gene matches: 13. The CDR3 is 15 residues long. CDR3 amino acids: CASSFRVGLGGAQYF. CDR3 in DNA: TGTGCCAGCAGTTTCCGGGTGGGACTAGGGGGTGCGCAGTATTTT.